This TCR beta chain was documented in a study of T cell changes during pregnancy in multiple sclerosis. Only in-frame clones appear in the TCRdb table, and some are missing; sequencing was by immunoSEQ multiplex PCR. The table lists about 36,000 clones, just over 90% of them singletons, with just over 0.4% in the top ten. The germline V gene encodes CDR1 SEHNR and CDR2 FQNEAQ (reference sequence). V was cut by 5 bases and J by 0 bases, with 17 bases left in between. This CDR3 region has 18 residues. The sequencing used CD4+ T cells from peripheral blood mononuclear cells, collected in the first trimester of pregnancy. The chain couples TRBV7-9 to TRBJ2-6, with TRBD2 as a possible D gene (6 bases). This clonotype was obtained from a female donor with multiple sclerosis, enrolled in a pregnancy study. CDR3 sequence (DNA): TGTGCCAGCAGCCTCCTTGGGGGGATCGACTCTGGGGCCAACGTCCTGACTTTC. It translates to CASSLLGGIDSGANVLTF.